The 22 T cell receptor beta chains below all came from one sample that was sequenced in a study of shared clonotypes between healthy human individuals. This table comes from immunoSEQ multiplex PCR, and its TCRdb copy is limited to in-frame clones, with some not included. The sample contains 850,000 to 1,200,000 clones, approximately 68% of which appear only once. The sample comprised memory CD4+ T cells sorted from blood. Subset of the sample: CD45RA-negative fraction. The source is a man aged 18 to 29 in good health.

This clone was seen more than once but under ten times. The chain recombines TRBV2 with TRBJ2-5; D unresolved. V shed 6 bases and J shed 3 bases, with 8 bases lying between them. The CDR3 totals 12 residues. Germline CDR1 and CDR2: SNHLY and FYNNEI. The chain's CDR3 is CASRVQKETQYF. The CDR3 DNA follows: TGTGCCAGCAGGGTACAGAAAGAGACCCAGTACTTC.

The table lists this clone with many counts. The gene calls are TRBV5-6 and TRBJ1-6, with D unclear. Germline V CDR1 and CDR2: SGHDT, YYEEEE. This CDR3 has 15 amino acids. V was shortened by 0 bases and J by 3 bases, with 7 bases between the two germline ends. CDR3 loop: CASSLAAGYNSPLHF. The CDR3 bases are TGTGCCAGCAGCTTGGCCGCCGGCTATAATTCACCCCTCCACTTT. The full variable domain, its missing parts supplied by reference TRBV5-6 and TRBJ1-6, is DAGVTQSPTHLIKTRGQQVTLRCSPKSGHDTVSWYQQALGQGPQFIFQYYEEEERQRGNFPDRFSGHQFPNYSSELNVNALLLGDSALYLCASSLAAGYNSPLHFGNGTRLTVT.

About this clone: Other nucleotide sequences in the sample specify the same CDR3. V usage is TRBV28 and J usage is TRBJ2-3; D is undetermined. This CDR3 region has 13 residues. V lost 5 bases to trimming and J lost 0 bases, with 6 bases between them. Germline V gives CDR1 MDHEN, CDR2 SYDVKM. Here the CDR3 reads CASSADSTDTQYF. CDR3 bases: TGTGCCAGCAGTGCTGATAGCACAGATACGCAGTATTTT.

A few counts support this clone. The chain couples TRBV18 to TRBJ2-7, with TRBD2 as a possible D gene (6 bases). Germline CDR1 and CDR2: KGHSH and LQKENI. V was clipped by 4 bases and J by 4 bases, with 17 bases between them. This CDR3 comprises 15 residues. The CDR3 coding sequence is TGTGCCAGCTCACAAGGGACGACGGGGGAATACGAGCAGTACTTC. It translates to CASSQGTTGEYEQYF.

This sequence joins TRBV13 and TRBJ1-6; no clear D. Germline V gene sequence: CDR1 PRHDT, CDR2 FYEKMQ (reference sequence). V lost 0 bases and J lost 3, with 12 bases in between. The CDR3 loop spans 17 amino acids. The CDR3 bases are TGTGCCAGCAGCTTAGGGGGCTTCCGAAACTATAATTCACCCCTCCACTTT. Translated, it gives CASSLGGFRNYNSPLHF.

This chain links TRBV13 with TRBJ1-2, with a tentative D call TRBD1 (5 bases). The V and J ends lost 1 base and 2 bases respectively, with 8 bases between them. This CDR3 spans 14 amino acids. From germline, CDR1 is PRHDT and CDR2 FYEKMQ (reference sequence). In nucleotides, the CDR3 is TGTGCCAGCAGCTTAGCCGGGGGAAACTATGGCTACACCTTC. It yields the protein CASSLAGGNYGYTF.

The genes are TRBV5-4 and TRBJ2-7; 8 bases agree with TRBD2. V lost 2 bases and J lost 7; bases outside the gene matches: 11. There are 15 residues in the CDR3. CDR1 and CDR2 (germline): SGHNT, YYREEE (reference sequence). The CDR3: CASSFPGVAGNEQYF. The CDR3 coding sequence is TGTGCCAGCAGCTTTCCGGGGGTAGCGGGAAATGAGCAGTACTTC.

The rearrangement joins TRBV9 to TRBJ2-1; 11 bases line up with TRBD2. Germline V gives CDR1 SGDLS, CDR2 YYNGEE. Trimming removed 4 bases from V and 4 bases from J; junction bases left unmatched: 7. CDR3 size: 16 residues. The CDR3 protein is CASSLIAGGAYNEQFF. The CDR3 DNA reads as TGTGCCAGCAGCCTAATAGCGGGAGGGGCGTACAATGAGCAGTTCTTC.

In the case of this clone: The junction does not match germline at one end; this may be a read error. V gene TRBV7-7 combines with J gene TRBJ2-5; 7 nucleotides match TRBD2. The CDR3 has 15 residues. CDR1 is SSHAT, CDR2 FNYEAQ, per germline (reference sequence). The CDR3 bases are TGTGCTAGCAGCTTACATTCGGGAGGTGGGGAGACCCAGTACTTC. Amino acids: CASSLHSGGGETQYF.

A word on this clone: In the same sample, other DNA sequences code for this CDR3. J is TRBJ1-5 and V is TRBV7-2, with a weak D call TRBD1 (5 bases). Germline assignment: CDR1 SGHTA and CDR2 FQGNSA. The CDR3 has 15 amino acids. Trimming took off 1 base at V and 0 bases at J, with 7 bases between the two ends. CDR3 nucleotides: TGTGCCAGCAGCTTAGACGGGGGTAGCAATCAGCCCCAGCATTTT. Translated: CASSLDGGSNQPQHF.

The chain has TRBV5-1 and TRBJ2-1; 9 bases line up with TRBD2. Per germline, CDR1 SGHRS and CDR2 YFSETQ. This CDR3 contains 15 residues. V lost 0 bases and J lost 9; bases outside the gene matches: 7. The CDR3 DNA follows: TGCGCCAGCAGCTTGGTAGCGGGGGTGGTTGGTGAGCAGTTCTTC. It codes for CASSLVAGVVGEQFF.

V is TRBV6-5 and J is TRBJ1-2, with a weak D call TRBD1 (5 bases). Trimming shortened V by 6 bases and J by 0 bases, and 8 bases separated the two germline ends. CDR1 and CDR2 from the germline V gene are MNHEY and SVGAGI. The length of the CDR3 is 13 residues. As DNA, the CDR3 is TGTGCCAGCAGGACAGATTCTAACTATGGCTACACCTTC. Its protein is CASRTDSNYGYTF.

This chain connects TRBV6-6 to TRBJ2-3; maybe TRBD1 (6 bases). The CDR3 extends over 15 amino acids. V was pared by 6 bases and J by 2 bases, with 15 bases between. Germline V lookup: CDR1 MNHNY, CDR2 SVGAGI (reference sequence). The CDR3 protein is CASSKPGHLTDTQYF. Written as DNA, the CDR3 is TGTGCCAGCAGCAAACCGGGACACCTCACAGATACGCAGTATTTT.

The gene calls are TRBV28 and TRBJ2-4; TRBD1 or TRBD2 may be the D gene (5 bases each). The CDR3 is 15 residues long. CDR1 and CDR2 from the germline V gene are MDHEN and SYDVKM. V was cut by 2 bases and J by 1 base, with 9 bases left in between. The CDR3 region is CASSLDGTAKNIQYF. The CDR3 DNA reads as TGTGCCAGCAGTTTAGACGGGACCGCCAAAAACATTCAGTACTTC.

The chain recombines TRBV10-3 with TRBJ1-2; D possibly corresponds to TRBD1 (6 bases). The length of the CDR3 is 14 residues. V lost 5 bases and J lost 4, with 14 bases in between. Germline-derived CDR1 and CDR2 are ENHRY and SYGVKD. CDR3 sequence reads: CAISRNRDLYGYTF. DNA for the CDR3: TGTGCCATCAGTAGAAACAGGGACCTCTATGGCTACACCTTC.

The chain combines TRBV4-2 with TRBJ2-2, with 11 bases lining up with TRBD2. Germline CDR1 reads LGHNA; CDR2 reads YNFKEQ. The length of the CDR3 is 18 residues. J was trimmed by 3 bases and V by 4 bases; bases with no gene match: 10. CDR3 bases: TGTGCCAGCAGCCGGGAGGGTAGCGGGGGGGCTTACACCGGGGAGCTGTTTTTT. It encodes CASSREGSGGAYTGELFF.

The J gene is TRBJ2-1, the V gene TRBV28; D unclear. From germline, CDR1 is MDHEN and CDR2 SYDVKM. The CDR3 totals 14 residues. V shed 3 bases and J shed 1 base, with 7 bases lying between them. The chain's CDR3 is CASSFSNSYNEQFF. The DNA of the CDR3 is TGTGCCAGCAGTTTTAGCAATTCCTACAATGAGCAGTTCTTC.

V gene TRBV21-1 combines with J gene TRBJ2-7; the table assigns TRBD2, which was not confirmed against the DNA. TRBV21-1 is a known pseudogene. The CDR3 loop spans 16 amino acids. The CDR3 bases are TGTGCCAGCAGCAGTCCGGGTGAGCGGGACTTTTACGAGCAGTACTTC. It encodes CASSSPGERDFYEQYF.

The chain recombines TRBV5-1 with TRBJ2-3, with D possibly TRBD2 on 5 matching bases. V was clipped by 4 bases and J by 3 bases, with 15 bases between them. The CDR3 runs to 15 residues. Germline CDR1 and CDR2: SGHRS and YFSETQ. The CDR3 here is CASSPSNGKTDTQYF. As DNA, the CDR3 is TGCGCCAGCAGCCCGTCGAACGGGAAGACAGATACGCAGTATTTT.

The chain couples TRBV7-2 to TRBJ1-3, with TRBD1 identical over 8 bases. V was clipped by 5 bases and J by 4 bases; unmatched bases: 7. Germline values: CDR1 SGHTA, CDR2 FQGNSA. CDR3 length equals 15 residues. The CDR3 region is CASSLPWTGGNTIYF. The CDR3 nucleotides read TGTGCCAGCAGCCTCCCGTGGACAGGGGGAAACACCATATATTTT.

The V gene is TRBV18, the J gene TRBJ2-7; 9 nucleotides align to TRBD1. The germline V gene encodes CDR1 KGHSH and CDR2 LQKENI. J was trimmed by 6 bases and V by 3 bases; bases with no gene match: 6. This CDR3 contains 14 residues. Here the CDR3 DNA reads TGTGCCAGCTCACCGACCGGGACAGGGTCCGAGCAGTACTTC. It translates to CASSPTGTGSEQYF. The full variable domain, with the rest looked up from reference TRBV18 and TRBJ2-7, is NAGVMQNPRHLVRRRGQEARLRCSPMKGHSHVYWYRQLPEEGLKFMVYLQKENIIDESGMPKERFSAEFPKEGPSILRIQQVVRGDSAAYFCASSPTGTGSEQYFGPGTRLTVT.

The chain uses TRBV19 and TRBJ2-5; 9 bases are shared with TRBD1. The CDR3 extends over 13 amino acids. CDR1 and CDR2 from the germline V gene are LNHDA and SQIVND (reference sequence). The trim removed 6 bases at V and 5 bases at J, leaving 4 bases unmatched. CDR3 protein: CASRRTGVETQYF. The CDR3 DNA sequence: TGTGCCAGTAGAAGGACAGGGGTTGAGACCCAGTACTTC.